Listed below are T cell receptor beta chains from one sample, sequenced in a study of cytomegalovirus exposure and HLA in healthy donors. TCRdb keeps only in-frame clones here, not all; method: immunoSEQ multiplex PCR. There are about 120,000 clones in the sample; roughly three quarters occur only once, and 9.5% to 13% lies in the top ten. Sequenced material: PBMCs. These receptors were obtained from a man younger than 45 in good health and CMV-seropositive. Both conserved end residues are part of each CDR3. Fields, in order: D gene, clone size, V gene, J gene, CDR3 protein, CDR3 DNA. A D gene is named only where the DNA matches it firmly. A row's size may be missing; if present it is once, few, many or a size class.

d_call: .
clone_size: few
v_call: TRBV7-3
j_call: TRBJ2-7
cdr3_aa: CASSSQDGYEQYF
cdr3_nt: TGTGCCAGCAGCTCCCAGGATGGCTACGAGCAGTACTTC

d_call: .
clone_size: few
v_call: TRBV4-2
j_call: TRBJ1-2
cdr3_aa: CASSPGGNYGYTF
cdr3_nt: TGTGCCAGCAGCCCCGGGGGTAACTATGGCTACACCTTC

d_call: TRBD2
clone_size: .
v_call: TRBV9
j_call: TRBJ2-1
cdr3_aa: CASSASGRVDEQFF
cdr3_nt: TGTGCCAGCAGCGCTAGCGGGAGGGTCGATGAGCAGTTCTTC

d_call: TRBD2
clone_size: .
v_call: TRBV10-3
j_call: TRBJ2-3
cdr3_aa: CAISDPLAGATDTQYF
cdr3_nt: TGTGCCATCAGTGACCCACTAGCGGGGGCCACAGATACGCAGTATTTT

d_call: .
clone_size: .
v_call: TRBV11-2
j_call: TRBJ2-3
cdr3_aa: CASSLGGADTQYF
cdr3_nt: TGTGCCAGCAGCTTAGGAGGAGCAGATACGCAGTATTTT

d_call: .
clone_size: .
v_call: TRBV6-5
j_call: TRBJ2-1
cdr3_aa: CASTGQTAEQFF
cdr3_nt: TGTGCCAGCACCGGCCAGACTGCCGAGCAGTTCTTC

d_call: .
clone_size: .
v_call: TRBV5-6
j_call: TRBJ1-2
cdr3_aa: CASSLAATERGYTF
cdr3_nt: TGTGCCAGCAGCTTGGCGGCAACCGAGCGTGGCTACACCTTC

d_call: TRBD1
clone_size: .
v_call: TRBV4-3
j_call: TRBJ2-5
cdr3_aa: CASSQRSGQGVAETQYF
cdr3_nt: TGCGCCAGCAGCCAAAGGTCGGGACAGGGGGTGGCGGAGACCCAGTACTTC

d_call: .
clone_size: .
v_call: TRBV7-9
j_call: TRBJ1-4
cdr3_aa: CASSLDREKLFF
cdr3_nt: TGTGCCAGCAGCTTAGATCGGGAAAAACTGTTTTTT

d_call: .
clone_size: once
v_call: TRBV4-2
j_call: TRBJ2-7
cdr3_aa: CASSRTGQTSYEQYF
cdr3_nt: TGTGCCAGCAGCCGGACGGGACAAACCTCCTACGAGCAGTACTTC

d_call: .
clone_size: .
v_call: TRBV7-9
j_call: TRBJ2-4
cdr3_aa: CASSLYQGMGNIQYF
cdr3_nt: TGTGCCAGCAGCTTATATCAGGGAATGGGAAACATTCAGTACTTC

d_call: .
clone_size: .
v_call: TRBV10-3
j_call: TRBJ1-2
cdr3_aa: CAIKRGGYTF
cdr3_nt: TGTGCCATCAAAAGGGGAGGCTACACCTTC

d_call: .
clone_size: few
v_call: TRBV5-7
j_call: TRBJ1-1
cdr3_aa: CASRNGVEAFF
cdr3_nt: TGTGCCAGCCGAAACGGGGTTGAAGCTTTCTTT

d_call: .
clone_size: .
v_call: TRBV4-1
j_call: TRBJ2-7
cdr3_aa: CASSPRSQGSYEQYF
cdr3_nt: TGCGCCAGCAGCCCGCGGAGCCAGGGTTCCTACGAGCAGTACTTC